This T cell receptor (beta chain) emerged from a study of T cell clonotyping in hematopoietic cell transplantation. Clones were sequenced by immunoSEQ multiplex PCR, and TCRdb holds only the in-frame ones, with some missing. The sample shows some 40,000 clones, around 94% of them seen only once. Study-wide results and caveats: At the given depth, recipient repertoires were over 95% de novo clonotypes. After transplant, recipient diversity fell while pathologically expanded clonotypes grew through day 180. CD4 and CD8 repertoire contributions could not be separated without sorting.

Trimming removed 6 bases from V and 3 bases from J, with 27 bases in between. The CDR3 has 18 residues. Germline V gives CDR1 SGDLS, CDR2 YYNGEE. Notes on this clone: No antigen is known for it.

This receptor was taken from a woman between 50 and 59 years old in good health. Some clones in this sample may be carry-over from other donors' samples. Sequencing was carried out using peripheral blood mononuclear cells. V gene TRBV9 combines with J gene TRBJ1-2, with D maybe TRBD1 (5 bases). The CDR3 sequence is CASTEGDPLKGTHYGYTF. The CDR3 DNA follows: TGTGCCAGCACAGAAGGGGATCCACTAAAGGGGACCCACTATGGCTACACCTTC.